These 28 T cell receptor beta chains originate from one sample sequenced in a study of OX40 agonist ivuxolimab in advanced cancers. Profiling relied on immunoSEQ multiplex PCR, and the TCRdb table lists in-frame clones only, not all of them. This table holds about 79,000 clones, approximately 88% found once. Sequenced material: CD4+ or CD8+ T cells sorted from blood, taken in a trial of the OX40 agonist ivuxolimab. Source of these receptors: an adult with an advanced solid tumor such as melanoma, head and neck, liver or kidney cancer.

The V and J genes are TRBV2 and TRBJ1-3, with D possibly matching TRBD1 (5 bases). In germline, CDR1 is SNHLY, CDR2 FYNNEI. The V and J ends lost 6 bases and 0 bases respectively, with 12 bases between them. The CDR3 is 15 amino acids. The CDR3 nucleotides read TGTGCCAGCAGGCAGCAGGGCAGCTCTGGAAACACCATATATTTT. Protein: CASRQQGSSGNTIYF.

The genes are TRBV18 and TRBJ1-2; a possible D gene is TRBD1 (6 bases). Trimming pared 3 bases from V and 4 bases from J, leaving 15 bases between. The germline gives CDR1 KGHSH, CDR2 LQKENI. The CDR3 is 15 residues long. The CDR3 loop is CASSPLTGTSYGYTF. Written as DNA, the CDR3 is TGTGCCAGCTCACCTCTGACAGGAACCTCCTATGGCTACACCTTC.

This chain joins TRBV11-2 and TRBJ1-3; 8 positions agree with TRBD1. Germline CDR1 reads SGHAT; CDR2 reads FQNNGV. This CDR3 is built from 16 residues. V was clipped by 4 bases and J by 4 bases; unmatched bases: 9. The DNA of the CDR3 is TGTGCCAGCAGCTCCCGCCAGGGGACAGGCGGAAACACCATATATTTT. Residues: CASSSRQGTGGNTIYF.

CDR3 protein: CASSVTDTQYF. The CDR3 DNA follows: TGTGCCAGCAGTGTCACAGATACGCAGTATTTT. V usage is TRBV28 and J usage is TRBJ2-3; no definite D call. Germline values: CDR1 MDHEN, CDR2 SYDVKM. The CDR3 has 11 residues. V was clipped by 5 bases and J by 2 bases, with 2 bases between them.

The chain uses TRBV4-1 and TRBJ2-7; the match to TRBD2 covers 10 bases. Germline lookup yields CDR1 MGHRA and CDR2 YSYEKL. V lost 1 base, J lost 2 bases, and 8 bases stayed unmatched. The CDR3 runs 17 residues. DNA for the CDR3: TGCGCCAGCAGCCAAGGGACTAGCGGACCATGGGCCTACGAGCAGTACTTC. This codes for CASSQGTSGPWAYEQYF.

The chain uses TRBV30 and TRBJ2-5, with D tentatively TRBD2 (7 bases). Germline V lookup: CDR1 GTSNPN, CDR2 SVGIG (reference sequence). The CDR3 runs to 15 residues. With 0 bases removed from V and 1 base from J, the gap between germline ends came to 12 bases. The CDR3 loop reads CAWSVQGLPQETQYF. Written as DNA, the CDR3 is TGTGCCTGGAGTGTACAGGGACTACCCCAAGAGACCCAGTACTTC.

The chain has TRBV4-1 and TRBJ2-3; 9 nucleotides match TRBD2. Germline V CDR1 and CDR2: MGHRA, YSYEKL. The CDR3 is 16 amino acids. J was trimmed by 5 bases and V by 3 bases; bases with no gene match: 9. In nucleotides, the CDR3 is TGCGCCAGCAGCCATCCTAGCGGGATAGGGCAAGATACGCAGTATTTT. Amino acids: CASSHPSGIGQDTQYF.

V and J are TRBV10-3 and TRBJ1-2; D not resolved. CDR3 size: 15 residues. Germline V gene sequence: CDR1 ENHRY, CDR2 SYGVKD. V was cut by 2 bases and J by 1 base, with 11 bases left in between. CDR3 sequence (DNA): TGTGCCATCAGTGAGATCGACGGGTTTAACTATGGCTACACCTTC. This codes for CAISEIDGFNYGYTF.

The J gene is TRBJ1-4, the V gene TRBV5-4, with TRBD1 identical over 9 bases. This CDR3 region has 15 residues. With V trimmed by 0 bases and J by 5 bases, 2 bases remained unmatched. The germline CDR1 and CDR2 sequences are SGHNT and YYREEE (reference sequence). The CDR3, as DNA: TGTGCCAGCAGCTTGGTGGGGACAGGGAATGAAAAACTGTTTTTT. This codes for CASSLVGTGNEKLFF.

This clone was counted a single time. This chain joins TRBV5-1 and TRBJ2-1; TRBD1 might be the D (6 bases). Germline CDR1 reads SGHRS; CDR2 reads YFSETQ. Deletions cut 0 bases from V and 4 bases from J, with 14 bases between. This CDR3 spans 16 amino acids. CDR3 region: CASSLEGVIRYNEQFF. The CDR3 DNA reads as TGCGCCAGCAGCTTGGAGGGGGTAATACGATACAATGAGCAGTTCTTC. The entire variable domain, with the rest obtained from reference TRBV5-1 and TRBJ2-1, is as follows: KAGVTQTPRYLIKTRGQQVTLSCSPISGHRSVSWYQQTPGQGLQFLFEYFSETQRNKGNFPGRFSGRQFSNSRSEMNVSTLELGDSALYLCASSLEGVIRYNEQFFGPGTRLTVL.

This clone was observed a single time. The rearrangement joins TRBV5-1 to TRBJ2-1, with a possible D match to TRBD1 (6 bases). V was clipped by 0 bases and J by 2 bases, with 6 bases between them. The CDR3 runs 14 residues. Germline-derived CDR1 and CDR2 are SGHRS and YFSETQ. The CDR3 DNA reads as TGCGCCAGCAGCTTGGGACAGGCCTACAATGAGCAGTTCTTC. Translating it yields CASSLGQAYNEQFF.

The J gene is TRBJ2-6, the V gene TRBV10-3; D is unresolved. V was cut by 7 bases and J by 0 bases, with 7 bases left in between. The germline CDR1 and CDR2 sequences are ENHRY and SYGVKD. This CDR3 is built from 14 residues. Written as DNA, the CDR3 is TGTGCCATCACTCCAGGCTCTGGGGCCAACGTCCTGACTTTC. Protein sequence: CAITPGSGANVLTF.

This chain joins TRBV5-4 and TRBJ1-3; 9 bases match TRBD1. The V segment lost 4 bases and the J segment 3 bases; nucleotides outside the gene matches: 5. Germline lookup yields CDR1 SGHNT and CDR2 YYREEE (reference sequence). The CDR3 extends over 15 amino acids. The CDR3 is CASSIQGAGGNTIYF. The CDR3 DNA is TGTGCCAGCAGCATACAGGGGGCGGGTGGAAACACCATATATTTT. Complete variable domain (other parts from reference TRBV5-4 and TRBJ1-3): ETGVTQSPTHLIKTRGQQVTLRCSSQSGHNTVSWYQQALGQGPQFIFQYYREEENGRGNFPPRFSGLQFPNYSSELNVNALELDDSALYLCASSIQGAGGNTIYFGEGSWLTVV.

The genes are TRBV7-3 and TRBJ2-3, with 14 bases that match TRBD2. Looked up from germline, CDR1 is SGHTA and CDR2 is FQGTGA. The CDR3 covers 15 residues. Trimming cost V 5 bases and J 8 bases; bases outside gene matches: 6. CDR3 region: CASSQGLAGAPTQYF. Here the CDR3 DNA reads TGTGCCAGCAGCCAGGGACTAGCGGGAGCCCCTACGCAGTATTTT.

This chain links TRBV10-3 with TRBJ2-3, with 7 positions matching TRBD2. The CDR3 is 15 residues long. J lost 4 bases, V lost 10 bases, and 14 bases had no gene match. CDR1 and CDR2 (germline): ENHRY, SYGVKD. CDR3 loop: CATKLGGSVPDTQYF. The CDR3, as DNA: TGTGCCACTAAATTGGGCGGGAGTGTCCCAGATACGCAGTATTTT.

The chain joins TRBV14 to TRBJ2-5, with D possibly being TRBD1 (7 bases). V was trimmed by 5 bases and J by 1 base, leaving 17 bases between them. This CDR3 spans 16 amino acids. Germline CDR1 is SGHDN and CDR2 is FVKESK. This chain's CDR3 is CASSARRGTAQETQYF. The CDR3 region has the DNA TGTGCCAGCAGCGCGAGACGGGGGACAGCCCAAGAGACCCAGTACTTC.

This sequence joins TRBV5-5 and TRBJ2-6, with D unclear. The CDR3 runs to 16 residues. Germline-derived CDR1 and CDR2 are SGHKS and YYEKEE (reference sequence). Trimming shortened V by 0 bases and J by 0 bases, and 7 bases separated the two germline ends. CDR3 DNA: TGTGCCAGCAGCTTGGCGGCCCTCTCTGGGGCCAACGTCCTGACTTTC. This codes for CASSLAALSGANVLTF.

This clone was picked up one time. The gene calls are TRBV18 and TRBJ2-1, with TRBD2 matching 8 bases. Germline CDR1 KGHSH, CDR2 LQKENI. The CDR3 contains 18 residues. Trimming removed 2 bases from V and 5 bases from J; junction bases left unmatched: 14. The CDR3 region is CASSPTPLSGRLNNEQFF. In DNA, the CDR3 is TGTGCCAGCTCACCAACTCCTTTAAGCGGGAGACTAAACAATGAGCAGTTCTTC.

This CDR3 is CASSPYLSSYEQYF. DNA for the CDR3: TGTGCCAGCAGCCCATACTTAAGCTCCTACGAGCAGTACTTC. This rearrangement joins TRBV11-3 to TRBJ2-7; D call uncertain. Germline V CDR1 and CDR2: SGHNT, YENEEA. CDR3 length: 14 residues. V dropped 5 bases and J dropped 0 bases, with 11 bases sitting between them.

There are a few counts of this clone. The CDR3 coding sequence is TGTGCCAGTAGTATTTTTGGGGCCGCGGTAGGGTCTGAAGCTTTCTTT. Translation gives CASSIFGAAVGSEAFF. The rearrangement joins TRBV19 to TRBJ1-1; D is possibly TRBD1 (5 bases). Trimming left V 3 bases short and J 6 bases short, with 20 bases between. Germline CDR1 reads LNHDA; CDR2 reads SQIVND (reference sequence). The CDR3 has 16 amino acids.

V and J are TRBV6-1 and TRBJ2-3; the match to TRBD2 covers 15 bases. The CDR3 runs to 20 residues. The germline V gene has CDR1 MNHNS and CDR2 SASEGT. Unmatched junction bases numbered 14, after V lost 3 bases and J lost 4 bases. The CDR3 DNA reads TGTGCCAGCAGTGACGCCGTACCGGGACTAGCGGGAGGAGGCTCAGATACGCAGTATTTT. It is translated as CASSDAVPGLAGGGSDTQYF.

The chain couples TRBV5-1 to TRBJ2-3, with TRBD2 identical over 8 bases. V was clipped by 4 bases and J by 3 bases; unmatched bases: 7. Germline V gene sequence: CDR1 SGHRS, CDR2 YFSETQ. CDR3 length equals 15 residues. The CDR3 loop is CASSEGAGVTDTQYF. The CDR3 DNA is TGCGCCAGCAGCGAGGGAGCGGGAGTAACAGATACGCAGTATTTT.

This chain links TRBV5-1 with TRBJ2-2; 7 bases are a match to TRBD1. The germline V gene encodes CDR1 SGHRS and CDR2 YFSETQ. Trimming removed 3 bases from V and 6 bases from J; junction bases left unmatched: 5. This CDR3 contains 14 residues. The CDR3 region has the DNA TGCGCCAGCAGCTCCGGGACAGCAGCCGGGGAGCTGTTTTTT. Amino acid sequence: CASSSGTAAGELFF.

The chain couples TRBV28 to TRBJ2-7, with D tentatively TRBD2 (6 bases). The CDR3 has 15 residues. Germline V gene lookup returns CDR1 MDHEN and CDR2 SYDVKM. Trimming pared 5 bases from V and 0 bases from J, leaving 14 bases between. DNA for the CDR3: TGTGCCAGCAGTCTAGGTGGAGGGGACTCCTACGAGCAGTACTTC. Amino acid sequence: CASSLGGGDSYEQYF. Full variable domain (outside the CDR3, taken from reference TRBV28 and TRBJ2-7): DVKVTQSSRYLVKRTGEKVFLECVQDMDHENMFWYRQDPGLGLRLIYFSYDVKMKEKGDIPEGYSVSREKKERFSLILESASTNQTSMYLCASSLGGGDSYEQYFGPGTRLTVT.

The rearrangement uses TRBV28 and TRBJ1-2; perhaps TRBD1 as D (5 bases). Germline CDR1 and CDR2: MDHEN and SYDVKM. The V and J ends lost 7 bases and 0 bases respectively, with 18 bases between them. CDR3 length equals 16 residues. The DNA of the CDR3 is TGTGCCAGCACCCCCATGGGGGTACTAACTAACTATGGCTACACCTTC. This encodes CASTPMGVLTNYGYTF.

The J gene is TRBJ2-7, the V gene TRBV6-6; TRBD1 agrees at 7 bases. In germline, CDR1 is MNHNY, CDR2 SVGAGI (reference sequence). V dropped 6 bases and J dropped 0; count of bases not matched to a gene: 5. The CDR3 extends over 14 amino acids. CDR3 residues: CASSPQGISYEQYF. The CDR3, as DNA: TGTGCCAGCAGCCCACAGGGGATCTCCTACGAGCAGTACTTC.

The genes are TRBV25-1 and TRBJ2-3; the match to TRBD1 covers 7 bases. The CDR3 consists of 14 residues. Trimming cost V 3 bases and J 5 bases; bases outside gene matches: 5. In germline, CDR1 is MGHDK, CDR2 SYGVNS. CDR3 nucleotides: TGTGCCAGCAGTGATGGGACAGTTTTAGATACGCAGTATTTT. Translated, it gives CASSDGTVLDTQYF.

This clone was observed a few times. The rearrangement links TRBV11-2 to TRBJ2-1; D ambiguous. The germline V and J ends were trimmed by 3 bases and 7 bases, with 4 bases remaining between them. Germline CDR1 SGHAT, CDR2 FQNNGV. This CDR3 has 11 residues. CDR3 amino acids: CASSFFNEQFF. The DNA for the CDR3 is TGTGCCAGCAGCTTCTTTAATGAGCAGTTCTTC. The full variable domain, with the rest looked up from reference TRBV11-2 and TRBJ2-1, is EAGVAQSPRYKIIEKRQSVAFWCNPISGHATLYWYQQILGQGPKLLIQFQNNGVVDDSQLPKDRFSAERLKGVDSTLKIQPAKLEDSAVYLCASSFFNEQFFGPGTRLTVL.